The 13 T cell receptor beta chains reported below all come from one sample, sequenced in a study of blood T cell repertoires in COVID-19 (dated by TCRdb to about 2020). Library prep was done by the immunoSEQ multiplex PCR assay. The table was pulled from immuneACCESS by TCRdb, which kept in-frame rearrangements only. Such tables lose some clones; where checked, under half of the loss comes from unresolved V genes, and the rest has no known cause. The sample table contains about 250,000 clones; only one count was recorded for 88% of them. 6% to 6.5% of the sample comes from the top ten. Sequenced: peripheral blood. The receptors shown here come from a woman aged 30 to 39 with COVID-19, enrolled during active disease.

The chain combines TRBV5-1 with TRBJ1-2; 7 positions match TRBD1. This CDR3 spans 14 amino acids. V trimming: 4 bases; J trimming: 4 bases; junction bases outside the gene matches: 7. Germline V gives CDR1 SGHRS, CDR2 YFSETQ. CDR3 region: CASSPRQGVYGYTF. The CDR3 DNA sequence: TGCGCCAGCAGCCCCCGACAGGGCGTCTATGGCTACACCTTC.

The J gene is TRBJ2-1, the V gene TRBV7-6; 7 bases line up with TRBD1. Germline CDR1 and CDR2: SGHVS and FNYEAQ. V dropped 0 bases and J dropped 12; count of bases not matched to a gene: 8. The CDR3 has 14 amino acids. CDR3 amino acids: CASSLAPDRVTQFF. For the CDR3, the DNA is TGTGCCAGCAGCTTAGCGCCCGACAGGGTTACGCAGTTCTTC.

The CDR3 DNA follows: TGTGCCAGCAGGAACAGGGAAACCTACGAGCAGTACTTC. Protein: CASRNRETYEQYF. The chain joins TRBV12-3 or TRBV12-4 to TRBJ2-7; perhaps TRBD1 as D (6 bases). This CDR3 spans 13 amino acids. The V end was cut by 6 bases, the J end by 2 bases, with 11 bases between.

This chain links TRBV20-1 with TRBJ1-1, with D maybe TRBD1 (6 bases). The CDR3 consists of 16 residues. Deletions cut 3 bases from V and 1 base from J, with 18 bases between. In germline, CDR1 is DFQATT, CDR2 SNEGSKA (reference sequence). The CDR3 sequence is CSASPPGGAGNTEAFF. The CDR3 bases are TGCAGTGCTAGTCCCCCGGGGGGCGCGGGGAACACTGAAGCTTTCTTT.

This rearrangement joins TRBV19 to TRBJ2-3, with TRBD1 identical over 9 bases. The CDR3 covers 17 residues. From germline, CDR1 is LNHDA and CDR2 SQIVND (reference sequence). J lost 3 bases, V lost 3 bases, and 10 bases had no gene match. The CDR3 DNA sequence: TGTGCCAGTAGTATGATGGGGGACAGGGTGAGAACAGATACGCAGTATTTT. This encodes CASSMMGDRVRTDTQYF.

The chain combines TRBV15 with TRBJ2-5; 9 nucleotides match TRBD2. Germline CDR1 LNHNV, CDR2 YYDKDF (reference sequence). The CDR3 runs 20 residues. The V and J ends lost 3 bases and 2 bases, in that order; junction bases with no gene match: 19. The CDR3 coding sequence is TGTGCCACCAGCAGCCGGATTAGCGGGAGTTTACAGGGCTATCAAGAGACCCAGTACTTC. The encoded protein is CATSSRISGSLQGYQETQYF. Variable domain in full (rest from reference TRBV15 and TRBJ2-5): DAMVIQNPRYQVTQFGKPVTLSCSQTLNHNVMYWYQQKSSQAPKLLFHYYDKDFNNEADTPDNFQSRRPNTSFCFLDIRSPGLGDTAMYLCATSSRISGSLQGYQETQYFGPGTRLLVL.

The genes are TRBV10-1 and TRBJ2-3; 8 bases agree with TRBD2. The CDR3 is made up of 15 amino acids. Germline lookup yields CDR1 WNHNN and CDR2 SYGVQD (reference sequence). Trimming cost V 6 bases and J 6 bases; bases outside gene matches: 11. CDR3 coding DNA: TGCGCCAGCAGCGATAGCGGGGAGGGGTCGGATACGCAGTATTTT. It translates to CASSDSGEGSDTQYF.

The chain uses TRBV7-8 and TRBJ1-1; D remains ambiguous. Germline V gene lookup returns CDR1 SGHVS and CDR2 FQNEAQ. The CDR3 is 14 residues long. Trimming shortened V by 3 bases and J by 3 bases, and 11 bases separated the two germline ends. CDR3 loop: CASSLDGVDTEAFF. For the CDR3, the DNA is TGTGCCAGCAGCTTGGACGGGGTAGACACTGAAGCTTTCTTT.

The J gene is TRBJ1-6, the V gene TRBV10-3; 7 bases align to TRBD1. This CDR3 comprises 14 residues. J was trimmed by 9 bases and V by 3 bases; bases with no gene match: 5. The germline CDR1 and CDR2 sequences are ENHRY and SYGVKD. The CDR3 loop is CAISDRQGGSPLHF. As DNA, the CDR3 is TGTGCCATCAGTGATCGACAGGGCGGTTCACCCCTCCACTTT.

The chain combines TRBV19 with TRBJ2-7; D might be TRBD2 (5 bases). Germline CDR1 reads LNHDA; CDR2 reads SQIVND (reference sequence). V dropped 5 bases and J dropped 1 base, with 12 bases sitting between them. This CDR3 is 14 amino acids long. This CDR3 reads CASSEGLGSYEQYF. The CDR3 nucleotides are TGTGCCAGTAGTGAGGGCTTAGGGTCCTACGAGCAGTACTTC.

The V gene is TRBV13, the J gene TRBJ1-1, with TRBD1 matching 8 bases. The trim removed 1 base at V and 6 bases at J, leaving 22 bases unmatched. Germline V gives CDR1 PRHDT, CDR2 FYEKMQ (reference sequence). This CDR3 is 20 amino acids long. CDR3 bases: TGTGCCAGCAGCTTAGAGGGGTCAGGGGGCCCCTTAGATAAATATCCTGAAGCTTTCTTT. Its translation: CASSLEGSGGPLDKYPEAFF.

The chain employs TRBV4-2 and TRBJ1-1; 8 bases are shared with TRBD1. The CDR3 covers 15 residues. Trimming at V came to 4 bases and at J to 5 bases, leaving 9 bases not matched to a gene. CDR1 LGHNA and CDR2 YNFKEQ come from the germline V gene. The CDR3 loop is CASSPGSGGGTEAFF. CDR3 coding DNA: TGTGCCAGCAGCCCCGGATCAGGGGGCGGGACTGAAGCTTTCTTT.

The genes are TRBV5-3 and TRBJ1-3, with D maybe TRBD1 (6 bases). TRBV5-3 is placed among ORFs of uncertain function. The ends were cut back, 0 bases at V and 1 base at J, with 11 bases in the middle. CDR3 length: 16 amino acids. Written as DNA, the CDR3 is TGTGCCAGAAGCTTGGGGGGGCAGGTGTCTGGAAACACCATATATTTT. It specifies CARSLGGQVSGNTIYF.